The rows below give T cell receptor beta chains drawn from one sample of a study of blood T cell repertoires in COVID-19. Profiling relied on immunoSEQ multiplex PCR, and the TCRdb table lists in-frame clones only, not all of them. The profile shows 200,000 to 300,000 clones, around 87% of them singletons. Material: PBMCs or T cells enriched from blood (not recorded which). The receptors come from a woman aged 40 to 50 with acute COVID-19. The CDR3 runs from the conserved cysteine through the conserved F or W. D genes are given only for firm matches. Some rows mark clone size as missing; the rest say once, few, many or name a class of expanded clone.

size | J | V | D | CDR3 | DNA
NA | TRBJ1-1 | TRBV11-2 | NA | CASSSEGGNTEAFF | TGTGCCAGCAGCTCAGAGGGGGGGAACACTGAAGCTTTCTTT
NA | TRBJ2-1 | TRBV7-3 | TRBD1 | CASSLGTEYNEQFF | TGTGCCAGCAGCTTAGGGACAGAATACAATGAGCAGTTCTTC
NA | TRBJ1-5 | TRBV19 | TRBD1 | CASSLGTGLDQPQHF | TGTGCCAGTAGCTTGGGGACAGGGCTGGATCAGCCCCAGCATTTT
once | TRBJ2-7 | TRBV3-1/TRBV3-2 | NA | CASSQDSTGGEQYF | TGTGCCAGCAGCCAAGATTCCACCGGGGGCGAGCAGTACTTC
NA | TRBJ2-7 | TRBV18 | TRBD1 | CASSRTGQGYEQYF | TGTGCCAGCTCACGTACGGGACAGGGCTACGAGCAGTACTTC
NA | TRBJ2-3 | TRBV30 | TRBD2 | CAWSVLAGPLRGTQYF | TGTGCCTGGAGTGTTTTAGCGGGACCGCTCCGGGGTACGCAGTATTTT
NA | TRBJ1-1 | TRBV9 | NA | CASSPQGGMNTEAFF | TGTGCCAGCAGCCCCCAAGGAGGGATGAACACTGAAGCTTTCTTT
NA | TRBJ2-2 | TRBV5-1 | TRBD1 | CASSTGQGAFGELFF | TGCGCCAGCAGCACCGGACAGGGGGCTTTCGGGGAGCTGTTTTTT
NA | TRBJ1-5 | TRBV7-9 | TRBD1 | CASSRQGAGQPQHF | TGTGCCAGCAGCCGACAGGGGGCTGGTCAGCCCCAGCATTTT
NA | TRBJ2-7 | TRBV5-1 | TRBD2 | CASSLGGGSSYEQYF | TGCGCCAGCAGCTTGGGCGGGGGGAGCTCCTACGAGCAGTACTTC
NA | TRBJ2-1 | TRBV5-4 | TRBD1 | CASSWDREHEQFF | TGTGCCAGCAGCTGGGACAGGGAACATGAGCAGTTCTTC
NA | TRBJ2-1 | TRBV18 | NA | CASSPTENPYNEQFF | TGTGCCAGCTCACCAACAGAGAACCCCTACAATGAGCAGTTCTTC
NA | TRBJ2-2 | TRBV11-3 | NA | CASSQAGELFF | TGTGCCAGCAGCCAGGCCGGGGAGCTGTTTTTT
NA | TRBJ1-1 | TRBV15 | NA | CATSRVSATEAFF | TGTGCCACCAGCAGAGTAAGCGCCACTGAAGCTTTCTTT
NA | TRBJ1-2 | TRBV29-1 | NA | CSARTVSEDGYTF | TGCAGCGCCAGGACAGTGTCGGAGGATGGCTACACCTTC
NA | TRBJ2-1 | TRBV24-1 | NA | CATSRGNEQFF | TGTGCCACCAGTCGGGGGAATGAGCAGTTCTTC
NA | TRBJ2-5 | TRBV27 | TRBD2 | CASKGLAGGGETQYF | TGTGCCAGCAAGGGGCTAGCGGGAGGGGGAGAGACCCAGTACTTC
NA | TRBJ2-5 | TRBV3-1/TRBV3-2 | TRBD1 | CASSPRGGQGARETQYF | TGTGCCAGCAGCCCCCGTGGGGGACAGGGGGCGAGAGAGACCCAGTACTTC
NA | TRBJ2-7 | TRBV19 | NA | CASSIGGNEQYF | TGTGCCAGTAGTATTGGGGGGAACGAGCAGTACTTC
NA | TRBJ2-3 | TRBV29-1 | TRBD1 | CSVVQGATDTQYF | TGCAGCGTTGTACAGGGGGCCACAGATACGCAGTATTTT
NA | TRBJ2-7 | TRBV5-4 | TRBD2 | CASSLRRGLAGGQEQYF | TGTGCCAGCAGCCTACGCAGAGGACTAGCGGGAGGGCAAGAGCAGTACTTC
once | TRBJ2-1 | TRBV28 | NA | CASSFARRDEQFF | TGTGCCAGCAGTTTTGCCAGGAGGGATGAGCAGTTCTTC
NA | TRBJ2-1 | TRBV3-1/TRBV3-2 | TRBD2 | CASSLAPKGLAANEQFF | TGTGCCAGCAGCCTCGCGCCTAAGGGACTAGCTGCCAATGAGCAGTTCTTC
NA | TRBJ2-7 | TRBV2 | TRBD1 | CASSRDRGDFHEQYF | TGTGCCAGCAGCCGGGACAGGGGTGACTTCCACGAGCAGTACTTC
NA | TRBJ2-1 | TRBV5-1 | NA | CASSFHSGLGNNEQFF | TGCGCCAGCAGCTTCCATTCGGGACTTGGAAACAATGAGCAGTTCTTC
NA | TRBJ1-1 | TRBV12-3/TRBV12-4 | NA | CASTIGGLTEAFF | TGTGCCAGCACCATCGGGGGTCTTACTGAAGCTTTCTTT
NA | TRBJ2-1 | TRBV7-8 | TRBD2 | CASSLPPGLAGGWGYNEQFF | TGTGCCAGCAGCTTACCCCCGGGACTAGCGGGAGGATGGGGCTACAATGAGCAGTTCTTC
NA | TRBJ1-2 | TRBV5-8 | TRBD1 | CASSSTGGSYGYTF | TGTGCCAGCAGCTCGACAGGGGGAAGCTATGGCTACACCTTC
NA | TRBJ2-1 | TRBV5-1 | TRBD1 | CASSPAGTAVGEQFF | TGCGCCAGCAGCCCGGCCGGGACAGCGGTCGGAGAGCAGTTCTTC
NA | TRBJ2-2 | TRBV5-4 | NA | CASSTQTETWRLFF | TGTGCCAGCAGCACTCAGACCGAAACGTGGAGGCTGTTTTTT
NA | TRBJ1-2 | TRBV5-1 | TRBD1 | CASSLRGTGANYGYTF | TGCGCCAGCAGCTTGAGGGGGACAGGGGCTAACTATGGCTACACCTTC
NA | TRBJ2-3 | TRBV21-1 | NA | CASSRRGRAPDTQYF | TGTGCCAGCAGCAGGCGCGGGAGGGCCCCAGATACGCAGTATTTT
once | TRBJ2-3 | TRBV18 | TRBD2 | CASSPWAGDTSTDTQYF | TGTGCCAGCTCACCTTGGGCGGGAGACACTAGCACAGATACGCAGTATTTT
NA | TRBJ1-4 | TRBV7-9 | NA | CASSQSGEKLFF | TGTGCCAGCAGCCAGTCGGGGGAAAAACTGTTTTTT
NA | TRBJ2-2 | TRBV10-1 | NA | CASSELASTGELFF | TGCGCCAGCAGTGAGTTAGCGTCCACCGGGGAGCTGTTTTTT
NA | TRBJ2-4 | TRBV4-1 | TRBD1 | CASSREDRGTNIQYF | TGCGCCAGCAGCCGAGAGGACAGGGGAACAAACATTCAGTACTTC
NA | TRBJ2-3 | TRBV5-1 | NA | CASSFRQDSDTQYF | TGCGCCAGCAGCTTTAGACAGGATTCAGATACGCAGTATTTT
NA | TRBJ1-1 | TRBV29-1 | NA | CSVVRGTNTEAFF | TGCAGCGTTGTTCGGGGAACGAACACTGAAGCTTTCTTT
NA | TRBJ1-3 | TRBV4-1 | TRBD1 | CASSQEAQGGNTIYF | TGCGCCAGCAGCCAAGAGGCACAGGGGGGAAACACCATATATTTT
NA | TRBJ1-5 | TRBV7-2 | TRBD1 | CASSLEGGASQPQHF | TGTGCCAGCAGCTTAGAAGGGGGCGCGAGTCAGCCCCAGCATTTT
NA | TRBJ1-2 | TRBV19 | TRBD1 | CASSPPDRGLVGYTF | TGTGCCAGTAGTCCCCCTGACAGGGGGCTCGTTGGCTACACCTTC
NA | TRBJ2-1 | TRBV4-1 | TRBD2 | CASSQGGGRVEHEQFF | TGCGCCAGCAGCCAAGGTGGCGGGAGGGTTGAACATGAGCAGTTCTTC
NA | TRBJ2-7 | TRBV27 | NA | CASNPLGGHEQYF | TGTGCCAGCAACCCCCTAGGGGGTCACGAGCAGTACTTC
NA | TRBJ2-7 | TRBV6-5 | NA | CASSYKADEQYF | TGTGCCAGCAGTTATAAGGCGGACGAGCAGTACTTC
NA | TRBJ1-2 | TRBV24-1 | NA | CATSDSPLNYGYTF | TGTGCCACCAGTGATTCCCCCTTAAACTATGGCTACACCTTC
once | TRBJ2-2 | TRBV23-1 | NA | CAGENRNTGELFF | TGCGCCGGTGAGAATAGGAACACCGGGGAGCTGTTTTTT
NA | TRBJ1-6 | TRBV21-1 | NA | CASSPQAGFDSPLHF | TGTGCCAGCAGCCCACAGGCAGGGTTTGATTCACCCCTCCACTTT
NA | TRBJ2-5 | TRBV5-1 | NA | CASSYGTQETQYF | TGCGCCAGCAGCTACGGGACTCAAGAGACCCAGTACTTC
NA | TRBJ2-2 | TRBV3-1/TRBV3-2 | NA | CATTFGGNTGELFF | TGTGCCACCACCTTCGGGGGGAACACCGGGGAGCTGTTTTTT
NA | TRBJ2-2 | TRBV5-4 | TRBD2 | CASSLVAGYDTGELFF | TGTGCCAGCAGCTTGGTAGCGGGCTATGACACCGGGGAGCTGTTTTTT
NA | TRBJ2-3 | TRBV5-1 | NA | CASSKETSTDTQYF | TGCGCCAGCAGTAAAGAGACTAGCACAGATACGCAGTATTTT
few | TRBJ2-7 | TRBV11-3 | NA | CASSRGLEGDEQYF | TGTGCCAGCAGCCGGGGTTTAGAAGGCGACGAGCAGTACTTC
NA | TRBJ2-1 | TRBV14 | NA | CASSQGPRYNEQFF | TGTGCCAGCAGCCAAGGTCCCAGATACAATGAGCAGTTCTTC